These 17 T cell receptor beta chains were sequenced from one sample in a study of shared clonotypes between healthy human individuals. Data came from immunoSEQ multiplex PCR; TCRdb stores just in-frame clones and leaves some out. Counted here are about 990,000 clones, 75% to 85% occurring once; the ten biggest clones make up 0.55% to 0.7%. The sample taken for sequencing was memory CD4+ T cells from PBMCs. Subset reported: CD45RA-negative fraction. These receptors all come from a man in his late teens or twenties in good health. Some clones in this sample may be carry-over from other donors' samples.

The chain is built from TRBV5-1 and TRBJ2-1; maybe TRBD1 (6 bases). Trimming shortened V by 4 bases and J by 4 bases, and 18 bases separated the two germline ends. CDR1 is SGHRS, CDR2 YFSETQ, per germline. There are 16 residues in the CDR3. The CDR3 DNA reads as TGCGCCAGCAGCCGGCGGACAGCTTCAGATTACAATGAGCAGTTCTTC. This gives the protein CASSRRTASDYNEQFF.

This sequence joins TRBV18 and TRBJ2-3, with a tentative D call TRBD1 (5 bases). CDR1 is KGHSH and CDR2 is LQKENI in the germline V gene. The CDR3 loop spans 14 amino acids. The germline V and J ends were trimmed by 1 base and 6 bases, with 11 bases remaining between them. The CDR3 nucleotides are TGTGCCAGCTCACCACTAGAAGGGGCCGATACGCAGTATTTT. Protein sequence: CASSPLEGADTQYF.

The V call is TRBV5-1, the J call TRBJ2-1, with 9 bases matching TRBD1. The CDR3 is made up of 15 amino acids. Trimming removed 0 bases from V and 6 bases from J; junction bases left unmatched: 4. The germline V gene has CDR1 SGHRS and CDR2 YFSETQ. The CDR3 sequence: CASSLGTGDSNEQFF. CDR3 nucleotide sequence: TGCGCCAGCAGCTTGGGGACAGGGGATTCCAATGAGCAGTTCTTC.

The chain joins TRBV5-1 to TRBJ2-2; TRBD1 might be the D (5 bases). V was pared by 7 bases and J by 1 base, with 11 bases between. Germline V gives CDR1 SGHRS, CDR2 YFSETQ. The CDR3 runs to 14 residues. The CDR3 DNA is TGCGCCAGCTGTCCAGGACAGAACACCGGGGAGCTGTTTTTT. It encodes CASCPGQNTGELFF.

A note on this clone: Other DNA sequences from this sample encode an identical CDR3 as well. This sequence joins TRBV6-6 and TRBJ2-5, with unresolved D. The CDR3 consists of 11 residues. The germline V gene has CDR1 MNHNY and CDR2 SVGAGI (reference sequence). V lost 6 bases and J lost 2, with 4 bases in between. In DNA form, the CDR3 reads TGTGCCAGCAGCACTCAAGAGACCCAGTACTTC. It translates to CASSTQETQYF.

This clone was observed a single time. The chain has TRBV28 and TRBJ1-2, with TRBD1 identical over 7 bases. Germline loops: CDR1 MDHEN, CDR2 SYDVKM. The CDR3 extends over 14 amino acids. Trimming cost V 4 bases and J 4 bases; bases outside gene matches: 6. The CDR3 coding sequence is TGTGCCAGCAGTTCGGACAGGCCACCCTATGGCTACACCTTC. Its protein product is CASSSDRPPYGYTF.

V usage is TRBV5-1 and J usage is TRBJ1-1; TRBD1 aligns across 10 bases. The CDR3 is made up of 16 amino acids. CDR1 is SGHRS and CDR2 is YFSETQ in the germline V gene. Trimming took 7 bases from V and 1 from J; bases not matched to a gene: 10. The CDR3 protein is CASRVLGTGENTEAFF. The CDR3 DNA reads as TGCGCCAGCCGGGTCTTGGGGACAGGGGAGAACACTGAAGCTTTCTTT.

The CDR3 region is CASSFGGRDHNEQFF. The CDR3 nucleotides are TGTGCCAGCAGCTTTGGCGGGAGGGATCACAATGAGCAGTTCTTC. V usage is TRBV7-3 and J usage is TRBJ2-1; 9 bases fit TRBD2. J gave up 5 bases and V 3 bases, and 5 bases lay outside the gene matches. The CDR3 runs to 15 residues. CDR1 and CDR2 from the germline V gene are SGHTA and FQGTGA.

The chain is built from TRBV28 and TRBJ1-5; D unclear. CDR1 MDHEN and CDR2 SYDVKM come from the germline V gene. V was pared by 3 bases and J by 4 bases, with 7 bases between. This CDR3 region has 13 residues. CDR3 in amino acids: CASSFYRNQPQHF. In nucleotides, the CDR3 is TGTGCCAGCAGTTTTTACAGAAATCAGCCCCAGCATTTT. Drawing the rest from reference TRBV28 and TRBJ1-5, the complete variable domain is DVKVTQSSRYLVKRTGEKVFLECVQDMDHENMFWYRQDPGLGLRLIYFSYDVKMKEKGDIPEGYSVSREKKERFSLILESASTNQTSMYLCASSFYRNQPQHFGDGTRLSIL.

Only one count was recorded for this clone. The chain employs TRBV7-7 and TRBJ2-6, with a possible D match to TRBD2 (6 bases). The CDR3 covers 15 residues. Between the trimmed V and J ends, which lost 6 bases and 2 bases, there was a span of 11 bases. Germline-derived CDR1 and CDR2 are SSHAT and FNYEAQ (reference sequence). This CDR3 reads CASSPGGAGANVLTF. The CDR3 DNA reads TGTGCCAGCAGTCCCGGGGGTGCTGGGGCCAACGTCCTGACTTTC.

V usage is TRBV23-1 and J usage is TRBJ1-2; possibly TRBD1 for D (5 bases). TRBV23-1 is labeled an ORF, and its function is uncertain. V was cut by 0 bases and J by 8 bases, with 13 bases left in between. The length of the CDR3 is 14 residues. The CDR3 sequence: CASSQSGGLQGYTF. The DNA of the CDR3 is TGCGCCAGCAGTCAATCGGGGGGACTGCAAGGCTACACCTTC.

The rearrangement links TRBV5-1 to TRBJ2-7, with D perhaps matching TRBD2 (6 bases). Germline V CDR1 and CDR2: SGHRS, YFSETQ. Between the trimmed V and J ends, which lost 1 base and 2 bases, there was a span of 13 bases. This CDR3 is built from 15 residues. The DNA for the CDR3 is TGCGCCAGCAGCTTGCTAGGAGGGGAAACCTACGAGCAGTACTTC. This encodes CASSLLGGETYEQYF. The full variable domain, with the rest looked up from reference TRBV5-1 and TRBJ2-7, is KAGVTQTPRYLIKTRGQQVTLSCSPISGHRSVSWYQQTPGQGLQFLFEYFSETQRNKGNFPGRFSGRQFSNSRSEMNVSTLELGDSALYLCASSLLGGETYEQYFGPGTRLTVT.

Written as DNA, the CDR3 is TGTGCCAGCAGTGAGGGGGCTCAAGAGACCCAGTACTTC. Its protein product is CASSEGAQETQYF. The J gene is TRBJ2-5, the V gene TRBV6-1; possibly TRBD1 for D (6 bases). Trimming stripped 3 bases from V and 2 bases from J, with 7 bases between. Looked up from germline, CDR1 is MNHNS and CDR2 is SASEGT. The CDR3 has 13 amino acids.

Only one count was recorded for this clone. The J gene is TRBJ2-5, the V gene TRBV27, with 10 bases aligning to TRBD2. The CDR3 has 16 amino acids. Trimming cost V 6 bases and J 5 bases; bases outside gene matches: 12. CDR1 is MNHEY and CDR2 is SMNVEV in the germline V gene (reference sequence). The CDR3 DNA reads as TGTGCCAGCAGGGCCGCTCTAGCGGGAGATCGGGAGACCCAGTACTTC. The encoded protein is CASRAALAGDRETQYF.

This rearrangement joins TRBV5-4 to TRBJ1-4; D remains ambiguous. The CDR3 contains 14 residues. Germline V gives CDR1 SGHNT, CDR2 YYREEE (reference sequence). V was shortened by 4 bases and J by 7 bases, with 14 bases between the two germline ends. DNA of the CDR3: TGTGCCAGCAGCCGACGCGGACCTTCTGAAAAACTGTTTTTT. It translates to CASSRRGPSEKLFF.

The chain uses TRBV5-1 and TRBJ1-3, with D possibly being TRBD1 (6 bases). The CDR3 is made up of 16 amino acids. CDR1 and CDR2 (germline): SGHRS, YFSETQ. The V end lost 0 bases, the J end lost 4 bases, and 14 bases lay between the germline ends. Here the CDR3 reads CASSLDPQGLGNTIYF. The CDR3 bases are TGCGCCAGCAGCTTGGATCCACAGGGATTGGGAAACACCATATATTTT.

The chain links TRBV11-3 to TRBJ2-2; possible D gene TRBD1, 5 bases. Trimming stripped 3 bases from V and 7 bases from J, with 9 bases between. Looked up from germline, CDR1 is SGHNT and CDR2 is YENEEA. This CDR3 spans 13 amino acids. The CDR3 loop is CASSFSGFGELFF. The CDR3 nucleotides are TGTGCCAGCAGCTTTTCAGGGTTCGGGGAGCTGTTTTTT.